This T cell receptor beta chain appears in the sequencing data of a study of cytomegalovirus exposure and HLA in healthy donors. This clone was counted a single time. V dropped 3 bases and J dropped 1; count of bases not matched to a gene: 8. The CDR3 sequence is 16 residues long. In germline, CDR1 is SGHRS, CDR2 YFSETQ. Both 60 Vbeta primers and 13 Jbeta primers went into the PCR. Generated by immunoSEQ multiplex PCR, the TCRdb table keeps only in-frame clones and is missing some. The table has fewer than 200,000 clones, about 81% seen once. The chain couples TRBV5-1 to TRBJ1-2; TRBD1 matches 8 bases. The clonotype comes from a woman aged 25-40 years in good health and CMV-seronegative. What was sequenced was PBMCs. CDR3 in DNA: TGCGCCAGCAGCTGGGGCCGGGACAGGAATAACTATGGCTACACCTTC. It translates to CASSWGRDRNNYGYTF.